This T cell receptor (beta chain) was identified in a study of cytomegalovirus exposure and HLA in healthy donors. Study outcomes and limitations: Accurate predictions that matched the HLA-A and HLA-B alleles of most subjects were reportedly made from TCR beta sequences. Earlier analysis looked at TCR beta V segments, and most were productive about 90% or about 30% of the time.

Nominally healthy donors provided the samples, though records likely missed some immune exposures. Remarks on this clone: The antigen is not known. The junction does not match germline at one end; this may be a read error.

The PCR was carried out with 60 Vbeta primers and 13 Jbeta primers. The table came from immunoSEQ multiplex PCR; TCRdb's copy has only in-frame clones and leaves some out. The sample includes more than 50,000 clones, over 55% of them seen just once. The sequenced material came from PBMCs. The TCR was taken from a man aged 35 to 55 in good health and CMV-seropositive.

The CDR3: CLAGETRGEQFF. The CDR3 region has the DNA TGCCTTGCGGGGGAGACGAGGGGCGAACAGTTCTTC. The chain employs TRBV27 and TRBJ2-1, with 7 bases fitting TRBD2. CDR1 and CDR2 from the germline V gene are MNHEY and SMNVEV (reference sequence). The CDR3 is 12 amino acids.